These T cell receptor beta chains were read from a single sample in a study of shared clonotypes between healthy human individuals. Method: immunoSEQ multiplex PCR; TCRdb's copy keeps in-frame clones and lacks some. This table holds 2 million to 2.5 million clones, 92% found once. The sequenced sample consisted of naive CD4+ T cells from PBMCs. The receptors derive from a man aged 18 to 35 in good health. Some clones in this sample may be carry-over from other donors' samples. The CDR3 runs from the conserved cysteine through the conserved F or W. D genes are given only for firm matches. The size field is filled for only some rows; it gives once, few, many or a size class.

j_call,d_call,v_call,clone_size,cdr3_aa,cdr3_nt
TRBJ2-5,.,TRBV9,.,CASSVSPLGPQETQYF,TGTGCCAGCAGCGTAAGTCCGTTGGGTCCCCAAGAGACCCAGTACTTC
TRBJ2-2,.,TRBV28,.,CASSLSTGELFF,TGTGCCAGCAGTTTATCCACCGGGGAGCTGTTTTTT
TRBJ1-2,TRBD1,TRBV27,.,CASSLWQGAGGYTF,TGTGCCAGCAGCCTCTGGCAGGGGGCGGGGGGCTACACCTTC
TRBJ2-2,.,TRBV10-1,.,CASSAVTGELFF,TGCGCCAGCAGTGCAGTGACCGGGGAGCTGTTTTTT
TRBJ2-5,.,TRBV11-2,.,CASNLRAQETQYF,TGTGCCAGCAATTTGAGGGCTCAAGAGACCCAGTACTTC
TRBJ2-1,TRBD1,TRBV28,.,CASSPGDSYSYNEQFF,TGTGCCAGCAGTCCCGGGGACAGTTACTCTTACAATGAGCAGTTCTTC
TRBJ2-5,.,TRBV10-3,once,CAISEPSRGGRGTQYF,TGTGCCATCAGTGAGCCGTCCAGGGGGGGCCGCGGGACCCAGTACTTC
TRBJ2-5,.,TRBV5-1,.,CASSFGTALQETQYF,TGCGCCAGCAGCTTCGGAACGGCCCTGCAAGAGACCCAGTACTTC
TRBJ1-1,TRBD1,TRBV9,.,CASSPQTGAVGNTEAFF,TGTGCCAGCAGCCCTCAGACAGGGGCCGTTGGGAACACTGAAGCTTTCTTT
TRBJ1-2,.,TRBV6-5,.,CASSYSRTANYGYTF,TGTGCCAGCAGTTACTCGAGGACGGCCAACTATGGCTACACCTTC
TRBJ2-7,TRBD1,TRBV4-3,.,CASSLRTGGTYEQYF,TGCGCCAGCAGCCTTCGGACAGGGGGGACCTACGAGCAGTACTTC
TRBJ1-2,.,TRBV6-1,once,CASSELLSNYGYTF,TGTGCCAGCAGTGAACTGCTTTCTAACTATGGCTACACCTTC
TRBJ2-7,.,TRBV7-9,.,CASSGQGEEQYF,TGTGCCAGCAGCGGACAAGGCGAAGAGCAGTACTTC
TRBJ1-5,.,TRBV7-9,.,CASSSPRVNQPQHF,TGTGCCAGCAGCTCACCCCGGGTGAATCAGCCCCAGCATTTT
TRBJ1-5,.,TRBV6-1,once,CASTDRDSNQPQHF,TGTGCCAGCACGGACCGGGACAGCAATCAGCCCCAGCATTTT
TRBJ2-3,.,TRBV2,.,CASSRQSRTDTQYF,TGTGCCAGCAGTAGACAAAGCCGCACAGATACGCAGTATTTT
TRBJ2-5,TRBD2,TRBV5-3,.,CARSSGLAGVQETQYF,TGTGCCAGAAGCTCTGGACTAGCGGGGGTCCAAGAGACCCAGTACTTC
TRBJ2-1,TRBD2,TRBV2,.,CASRWERTSGSDRFF,TGTGCCAGCCGGTGGGAAAGGACTAGCGGGAGTGATCGGTTCTTC
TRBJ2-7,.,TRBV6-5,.,CASSFRGQFYEQYF,TGTGCCAGCAGTTTCAGGGGCCAATTCTACGAGCAGTACTTC
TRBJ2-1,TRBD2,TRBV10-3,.,CAISESASGSNEQFF,TGTGCCATCAGTGAGTCGGCTAGCGGGAGCAATGAGCAGTTCTTC
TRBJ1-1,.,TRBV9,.,CASSVGQGTEAFF,TGTGCCAGCAGCGTAGGTCAGGGCACTGAAGCTTTCTTT
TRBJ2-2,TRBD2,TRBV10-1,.,CAGTSGGDTGELFF,TGCGCCGGGACTAGCGGAGGGGACACCGGGGAGCTGTTTTTT
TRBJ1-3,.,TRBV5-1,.,CASSFAASGNTIYF,TGCGCCAGCAGCTTTGCAGCTTCTGGAAACACCATATATTTT
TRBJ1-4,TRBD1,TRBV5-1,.,CASSLEQGVRLFF,TGCGCCAGCAGCTTGGAACAGGGGGTGAGACTGTTTTTT
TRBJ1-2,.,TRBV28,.,CASRIEANYGYTF,TGTGCCAGCAGGATCGAAGCTAACTATGGCTACACCTTC
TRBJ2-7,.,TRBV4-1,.,CASSQAGFSEQYF,TGCGCCAGCAGCCAAGCGGGATTTTCCGAGCAGTACTTC
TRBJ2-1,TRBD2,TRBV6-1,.,CASSGVPGGPHEQFF,TGTGCCAGCAGCGGGGTGCCGGGAGGGCCTCATGAGCAGTTCTTC
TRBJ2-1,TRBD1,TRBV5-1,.,CASSFQTGRPYNEQFF,TGCGCCAGCAGCTTTCAGACAGGGCGCCCCTACAATGAGCAGTTCTTC